These 2 T cell receptor beta chains share one sample of origin, sequenced in a study of blood T cells in healthy people across ages. The use of a sample-barcoded 5' primer and a J-beta primer mix characterized a second PCR of about 7 to 12 cycles. TCRdb independently ran MiXCR on the 5' RACE reads; one entry per CDR3 protein. The sample carries some 890,000 distinct CDR3 sequences, almost 30% recorded once. These data were also reused for a study on T cells of mothers and their children.

What was sequenced was blood. Receptors originate from a woman aged 40 to 50 in good health.

This clonotype has a count of ten or more. The chain couples TRBV29-1 to TRBJ1-2; weak D call: TRBD1 (5 bases). V lost 1 base, J lost 4 bases, and 7 bases lay in between. Germline CDR1 is SQVTM and CDR2 is ANQGSEA. This CDR3 is built from 12 residues. The CDR3 coding sequence is TGCAGCGTTGAAGGGACACCCTATGGCTACACCTTC. Translating it yields CSVEGTPYGYTF.

A word on this clonotype: A much larger clone differs by one base, so this may be a read error. The chain uses TRBV15 and TRBJ2-7, with 9 nucleotides matching TRBD1. J was trimmed by 5 bases and V by 1 base; bases with no gene match: 3. The CDR3 consists of 14 residues. Per germline, CDR1 LNHNV and CDR2 YYDKDF (reference sequence). This chain's CDR3 is CATSRAGTGHEQYF. DNA of the CDR3: TGTGCCACCAGCAGAGCCGGGACAGGGCACGAGCAGTACTTC.